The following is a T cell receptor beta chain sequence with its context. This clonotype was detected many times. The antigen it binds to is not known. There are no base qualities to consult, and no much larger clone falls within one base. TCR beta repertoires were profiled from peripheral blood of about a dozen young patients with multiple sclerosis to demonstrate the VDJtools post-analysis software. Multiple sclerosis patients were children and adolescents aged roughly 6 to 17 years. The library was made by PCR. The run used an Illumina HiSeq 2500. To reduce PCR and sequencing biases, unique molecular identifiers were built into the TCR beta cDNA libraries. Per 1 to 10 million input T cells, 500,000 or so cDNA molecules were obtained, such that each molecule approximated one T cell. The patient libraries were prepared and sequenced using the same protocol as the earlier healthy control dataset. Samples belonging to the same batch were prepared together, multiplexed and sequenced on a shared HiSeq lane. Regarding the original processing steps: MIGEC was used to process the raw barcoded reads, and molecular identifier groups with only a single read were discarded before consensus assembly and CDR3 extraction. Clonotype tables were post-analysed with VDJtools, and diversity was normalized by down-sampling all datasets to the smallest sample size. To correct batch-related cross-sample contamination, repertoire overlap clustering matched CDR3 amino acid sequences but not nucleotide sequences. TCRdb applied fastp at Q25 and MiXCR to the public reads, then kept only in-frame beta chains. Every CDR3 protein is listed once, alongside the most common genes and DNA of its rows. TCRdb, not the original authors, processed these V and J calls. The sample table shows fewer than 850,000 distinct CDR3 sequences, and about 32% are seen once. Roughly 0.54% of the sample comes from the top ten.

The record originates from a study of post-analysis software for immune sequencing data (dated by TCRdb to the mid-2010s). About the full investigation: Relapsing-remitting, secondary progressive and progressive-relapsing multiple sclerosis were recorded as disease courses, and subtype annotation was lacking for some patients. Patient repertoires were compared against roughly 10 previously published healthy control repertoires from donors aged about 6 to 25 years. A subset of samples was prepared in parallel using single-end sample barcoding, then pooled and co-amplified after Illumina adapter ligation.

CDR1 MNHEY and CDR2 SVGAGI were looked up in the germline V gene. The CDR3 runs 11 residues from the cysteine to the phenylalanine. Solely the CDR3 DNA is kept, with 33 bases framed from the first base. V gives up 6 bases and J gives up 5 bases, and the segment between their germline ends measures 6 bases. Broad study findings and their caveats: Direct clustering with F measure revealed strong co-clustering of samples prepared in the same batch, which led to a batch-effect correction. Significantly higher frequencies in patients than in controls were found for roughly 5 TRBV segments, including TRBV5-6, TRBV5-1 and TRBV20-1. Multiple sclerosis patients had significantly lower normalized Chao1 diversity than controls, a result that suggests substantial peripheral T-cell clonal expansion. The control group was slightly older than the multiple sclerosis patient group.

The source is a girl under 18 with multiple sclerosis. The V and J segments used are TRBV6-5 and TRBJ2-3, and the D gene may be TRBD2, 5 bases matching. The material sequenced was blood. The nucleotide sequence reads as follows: TGTGCCAGCAGAGAGGGAGATACGCAGTATTTT. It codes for CASREGDTQYF.